This TCR beta chain was sequenced in a study of blood T cell repertoires in COVID-19. Study information: Sites in the United States, Italy and Spain provided acute and convalescent COVID-19 samples. PBMCs, B-cell-depleted T cells, or T cells were the source of the cDNA or gDNA that made up the material.

In the study's own analysis: Estimation of nucleated cell counts relied on the amplification of reference gene primers. Libraries were prepared by immunoSEQ multiplex PCR; TCRdb keeps only in-frame clonotypes and omits some of them. That table furnishes V, J and clone size, whereas the DNA furnished D and trimming. The data hold under 300,000 clones, with 87% observed a single time. Trimming stripped 4 bases from V and 2 bases from J, with 10 bases between. Germline-derived CDR1 and CDR2 are SGHKS and YYEKEE (reference sequence). There are 14 residues in the CDR3. V gene TRBV5-5 combines with J gene TRBJ1-3; D unclear. The source of this sequence is a man in his sixties who had recovered from COVID-19. The specimen was peripheral blood. The CDR3 bases are TGTGCCAGCAGCACAGCCATAACTGGAAACACCATATATTTT. Translated: CASSTAITGNTIYF.